This T cell receptor beta chain was retrieved from a study of shared clonotypes between healthy human individuals (dated by TCRdb to 2019 to 2021). Looking at the study overall: A couple of women and a few men aged 18 to 49 years were included in the cohort. For each donor, CD4 naive and CD4 memory were each run on three plates, CD8 naive on two plates, and CD8 memory on one plate. To estimate repertoire size and how much clonotype sharing occurs between individuals, the study deeply sequenced the blood TCR repertoires of a handful of healthy adults. Different laboratories and diverse techniques were used to prepare libraries and sequence TCR repertoires, to increase sequencing depth and limit assay-specific biases. Per donor, leukapheresis produced somewhere between about 0.8 and 9.5 billion PBMCs.

Including the terminal cysteine and phenylalanine, the CDR3 comprises 16 residues. The entry retains the CDR3 DNA only, 48 bases that are in frame from base 1. Trimming removed 5 bases from V and 7 bases from J; the gene matches leave 7 bases unexplained. The CDR1 and CDR2 encoded by the germline V gene are SGHVS and FQNEAQ. A word on this clone: No antigen is known for it. No base quality values were provided; no much bigger clone lies one nucleotide off.

Healthy HIV-negative adults with no recently reported acute infections or vaccinations were included as donors. Only Caucasian adults living in Nashville, Tennessee, USA were represented among the donors. Magnetic negative selection was used to enrich CD4+ T cells, after which naive cells were positively selected on CD45RA and the negative fraction became the memory subset. After blood collection by leukapheresis, PBMCs were isolated using Ficoll-Histopaque density gradient centrifugation and then cryopreserved in the vapor phase of liquid nitrogen. Purity and quantity of every magnetically sorted T cell population were checked by analytical flow cytometry. Genomic DNA was isolated from every sorted fraction and measured by UV absorbance on a Nanodrop 2000c. Results the study describes overall, beyond this receptor: Because the study included a small number of donors, the genetic and exposure-history diversity represented was limited. Pairwise subsampling led to the expectation that sequencing depth would affect the degree of clonotype sharing among donors. Sampling was limited to blood, and TCR repertoires in tissue likely differ from TCR repertoires in blood. Larger estimated clonotype richness was generally found for naive subsets than for memory subsets. Clonotypes shared by all four sorted-subset donors showed higher generation probabilities than non-shared clonotypes. About 5% of naive CD4, more than 3% of naive CD8, around 2.3% of memory CD4, and 0.4% of memory CD8 clonotypes were shared across a few donors. Rarefaction of sorted-subset datasets indicated incomplete sequencing despite the large sequencing depth.

Using the deep immunoSEQ assay, TCR CDR3 regions were amplified from genomic DNA by multiplex PCR. Genomic DNA extracted from each cell subset was distributed evenly over all wells of several immunoSEQ 96-well plates, and each plate served as one replicate. Each replicate PCR for sorted subsets received about 220 ng genomic DNA, equal to about 29,000 T cell genomes. Purified libraries were measured with a Qubit 3.0 fluorometer, size-checked on a Bioanalyzer 2100, and measured again with the KAPA Library Quantification kit. A separate single-read 150-cycle Illumina NextSeq 550 flow cell was used to sequence each immunoSEQ 96-well plate. Regarding the original processing steps: Because the immunoSEQ output held only junctional sequences and lacked quality scores, the filtering could not match the filtering applied to full-length reads. To assign V/J genes and CDR3, sequences were annotated using PyIR, a Python wrapper for IgBLAST v1.9, with IMGT germline references. Any read was removed if the V/J assignment was weak (E-value above 1e-6), the CDR3 was missing, or the read contained stop codons, out-of-frame junctions, or ambiguous translated residues. V3J clonotypes were defined as sequences sharing the same inferred V gene, J gene, and CDR3 amino acid sequence. The percentage overlap between two repertoires was calculated by dividing the number of shared unique clonotypes by the size of the smaller repertoire. RTK rarefaction, the Chao1 estimator, and Recon v2.1 estimates of unobserved clonotypes were used to assess repertoire richness. Generation probabilities were computed with OLGA for all TCRbeta clonotypes obtained by the gDNA method from a handful of donors. TCRdb stores this immuneACCESS table with in-frame sequences only. Part of the clones is absent; in the studies checked, under half of the shortfall reflects unresolved V genes, and no reason is known for the rest. V and J calls and clone size are copied from that table; D and trimming were computed from the DNA. Within this sample are around 2.5 million clones, with over 85% of them counted one time only. In total, the top ten clones hold around 0.37% of the sample.

The clonotype comes from a man between 18 and 35 years old in good health. Some clones in this sample may be carry-over from other donors' samples. The chain couples TRBV7-8 to TRBJ2-1; TRBD2 matches 14 bases in the middle. The sequencing input was naive CD4+ T cells from PBMCs. This specimen's cell subset or site label, interpreted: CD45RA+ positively selected. CDR3 region: CASSPNWTSGRNEQFF. The bases are TGTGCCAGCAGCCCCAATTGGACTAGCGGGAGGAATGAGCAGTTCTTC.